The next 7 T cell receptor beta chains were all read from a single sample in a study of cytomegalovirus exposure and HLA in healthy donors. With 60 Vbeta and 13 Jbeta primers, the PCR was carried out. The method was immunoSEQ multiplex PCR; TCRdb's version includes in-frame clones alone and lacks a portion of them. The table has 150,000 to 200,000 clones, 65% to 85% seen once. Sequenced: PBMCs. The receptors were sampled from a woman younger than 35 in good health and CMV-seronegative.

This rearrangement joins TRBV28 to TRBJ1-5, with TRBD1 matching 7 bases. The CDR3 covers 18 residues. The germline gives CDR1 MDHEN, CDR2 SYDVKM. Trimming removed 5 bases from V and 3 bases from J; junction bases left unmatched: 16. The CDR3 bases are TGTGCCAGCAGTATGGGACAGTACACAGGGCCCTTCAATCAGCCCCAGCATTTT. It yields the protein CASSMGQYTGPFNQPQHF.

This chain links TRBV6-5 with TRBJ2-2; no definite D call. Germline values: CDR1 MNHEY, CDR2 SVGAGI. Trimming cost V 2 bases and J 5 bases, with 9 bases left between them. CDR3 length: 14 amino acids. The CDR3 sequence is CASSYLTETGELFF. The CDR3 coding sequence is TGTGCCAGCAGTTACCTAACAGAAACCGGGGAGCTGTTTTTT.

CDR3 sequence (DNA): TGTGCCAGCTCCTCTCGGGGAGTGAATCCAGATACGCAGTATTTT. This translates into CASSSRGVNPDTQYF. The chain has TRBV28 and TRBJ2-3, with D tentatively TRBD2 (5 bases). Per the germline V gene, CDR1 is MDHEN and CDR2 is SYDVKM. The V end lost 8 bases, the J end lost 4 bases, and 19 bases lay between the germline ends. This CDR3 is 15 amino acids long. Full variable domain (outside the CDR3, taken from reference TRBV28 and TRBJ2-3): DVKVTQSSRYLVKRTGEKVFLECVQDMDHENMFWYRQDPGLGLRLIYFSYDVKMKEKGDIPEGYSVSREKKERFSLILESASTNQTSMYLCASSSRGVNPDTQYFGPGTRLTVL.

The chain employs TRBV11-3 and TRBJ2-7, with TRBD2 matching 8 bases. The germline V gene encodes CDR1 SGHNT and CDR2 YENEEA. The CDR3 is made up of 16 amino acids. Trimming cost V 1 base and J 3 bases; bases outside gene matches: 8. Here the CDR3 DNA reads TGTGCCAGCAGCTTAGCATTAAGCGGGGGACACTACGAGCAGTACTTC. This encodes CASSLALSGGHYEQYF.

The CDR3 DNA reads TGTGCCAGCTCGAGCTGGACTGAAGCTTTCTTT. This translates into CASSSWTEAFF. This sequence joins TRBV5-4 and TRBJ1-1; D gene uncertain. Trimming stripped 7 bases from V and 5 bases from J, with 9 bases between. The CDR3 loop spans 11 amino acids. CDR1 SGHNT and CDR2 YYREEE come from the germline V gene (reference sequence).

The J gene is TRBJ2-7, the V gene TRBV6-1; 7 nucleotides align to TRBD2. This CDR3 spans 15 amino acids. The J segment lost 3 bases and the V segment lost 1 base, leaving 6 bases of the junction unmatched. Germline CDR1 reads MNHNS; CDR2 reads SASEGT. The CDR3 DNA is TGTGCCAGCAGTGAAGAGGCTAGCGGTTACTACGAGCAGTACTTC. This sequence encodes CASSEEASGYYEQYF.

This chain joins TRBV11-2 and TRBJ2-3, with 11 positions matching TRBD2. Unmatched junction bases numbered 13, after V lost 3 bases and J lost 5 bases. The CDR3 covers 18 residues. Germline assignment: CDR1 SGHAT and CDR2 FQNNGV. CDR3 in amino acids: CASSFELAGVLARDTQYF. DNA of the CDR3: TGTGCCAGCAGCTTTGAACTAGCGGGAGTTTTAGCGAGAGATACGCAGTATTTT.